This T cell receptor (beta chain) was sequenced during a study of Ad26.COV2.S vaccination and SARS-CoV-2 variants. Regarding treatment: over 15 received Ad26.COV2.S at low or high dose, single or two shots; 5 received placebo; per-sample allocation not given. At day 63 after the first vaccine or placebo injection, samples were drawn. Germline CDR1 is LGHDT and CDR2 is YNNKEL (reference sequence). CDR3 length: 13 residues. The V end was cut by 4 bases, the J end by 6 bases, with 13 bases between. Sequencing used immunoSEQ multiplex PCR; TCRdb keeps in-frame clones, though not all of them. The top ten clones hold approximately 3.7% of a sample with over 350,000 clones, about 85% of them seen once.

Sequencing used peripheral blood, obtained in a trial of Ad26.COV2.S vaccine versus placebo. The TCR comes from a person aged 18-65 years who received the Ad26.COV2.S COVID-19 vaccine or a placebo. V and J are TRBV3-1 (or the pseudogene TRBV3-2) and TRBJ2-7; D not resolved. The CDR3 is CASSPGRGPEQYF. CDR3 nucleotide sequence: TGTGCCAGCAGCCCTGGGCGTGGGCCCGAGCAGTACTTC.